The table lists the clone carrying this T cell receptor (beta chain) with a few counts. The antigen remains unidentified. The data stem from a study of blood T cells in healthy people across ages. Points from the study as a whole: Donors of long life had a larger count of naive CD4+ cells and greater diversity than aged donors. Diversity estimates from one million T cells were considered underestimates. PBMCs left unsorted prevented a conclusive naive versus antigen-experienced comparison.

V was pared by 5 bases and J by 4 bases, with 7 bases of the junction left unmatched. The CDR3 is 14 residues long. Germline values: CDR1 SQVTM, CDR2 ANQGSEA. The authors extracted at least 5 micrograms of total RNA per sample. Then a second PCR, running about 7 to 11 cycles, was carried out with a sample-barcoded 5' primer and a J-beta primer mix. TCRdb re-derived calls from the 5' RACE reads in MiXCR, one entry per CDR3 protein. The sample contains about 1.4 million distinct CDR3 sequences, roughly 64% of which appear only once. Sequencing was carried out using blood. The rearrangement links TRBV29-1 to TRBJ2-3; 9 nucleotides line up with TRBD1. The origin of this receptor is a man between 18 and 35 years old in good health. CDR3 protein: CSVSSDRGADTQYF. As DNA, the CDR3 is TGCAGCGTTTCCTCGGACAGGGGCGCAGATACGCAGTATTTT.